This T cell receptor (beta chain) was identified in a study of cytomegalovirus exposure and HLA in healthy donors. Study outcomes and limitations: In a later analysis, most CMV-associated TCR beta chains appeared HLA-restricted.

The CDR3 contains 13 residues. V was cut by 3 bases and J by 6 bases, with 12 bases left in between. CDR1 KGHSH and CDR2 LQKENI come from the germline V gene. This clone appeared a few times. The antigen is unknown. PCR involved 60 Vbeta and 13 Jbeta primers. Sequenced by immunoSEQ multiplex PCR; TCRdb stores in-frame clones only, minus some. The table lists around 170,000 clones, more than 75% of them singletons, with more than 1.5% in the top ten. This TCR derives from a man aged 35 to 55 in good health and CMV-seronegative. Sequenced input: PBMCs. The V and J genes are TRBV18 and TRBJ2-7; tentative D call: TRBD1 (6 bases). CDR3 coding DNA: TGTGCCAGCTCACCTGGACTGGGGGCCGAGCAGTACTTC. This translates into CASSPGLGAEQYF.